The clone carrying this T cell receptor beta chain was detected a few times. Antigen unknown. After removal of 4 bases from V and 5 bases from J, the junction contained 14 bases not matched to a gene. Germline V CDR1 and CDR2: SGHRS, YFSETQ. This CDR3 spans 16 amino acids. The data derive from a study of naive and memory T cell subsets. Study-level findings and limits: Over 85% of naive TCR sequences appeared only once, unlike memory subsets. Naive and memory repertoire findings lacked a ground truth for validation. Diversity fell and Gini index rose from naive through CM, EM, EMRA.

Both TRBC1 and TRBC2 were covered by a beta constant-region primer of two equimolar oligonucleotides. Using its own MiXCR run on the UMI-ligation and nested PCR reads, TCRdb lists one record per CDR3 protein. This sample carries 77,000 or so distinct CDR3 sequences, about an eighth of them seen once, and the ten largest clones take about 0.93%. The clonotype comes from a human donor in good health. Sequencing input: central memory CD4+ T cells from blood. The chain couples TRBV5-1 to TRBJ2-7; 8 bases are shared with TRBD1. The CDR3 sequence is CASSPLAGGSGNEQYF. The CDR3 DNA sequence: TGCGCCAGCAGCCCATTGGCAGGGGGCTCTGGAAACGAGCAGTACTTC.